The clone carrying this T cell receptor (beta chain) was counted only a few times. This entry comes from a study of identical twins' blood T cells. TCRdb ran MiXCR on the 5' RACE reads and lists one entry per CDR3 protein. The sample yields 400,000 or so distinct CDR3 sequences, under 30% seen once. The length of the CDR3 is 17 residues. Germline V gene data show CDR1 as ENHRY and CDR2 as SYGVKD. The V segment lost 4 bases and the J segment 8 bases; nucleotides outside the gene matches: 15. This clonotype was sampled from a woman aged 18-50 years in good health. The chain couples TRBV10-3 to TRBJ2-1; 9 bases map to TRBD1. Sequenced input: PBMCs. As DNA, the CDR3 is TGTGCCATCAGTGTTTCCTCCGGGGGGACAGGGCGCGATGAGCAGTTCTTC. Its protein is CAISVSSGGTGRDEQFF.